The 9 T cell receptor beta chains presented below share a single source sample, sequenced in a study of T cell changes during pregnancy in multiple sclerosis. The data were produced by immunoSEQ multiplex PCR, yet TCRdb's version contains in-frame clones alone and is incomplete. The sample consists of 45,000 or so clones, about 91% of them appearing once. The sequences come from CD8+ T cells from peripheral blood mononuclear cells, collected after pregnancy. The receptors originated from a female donor with multiple sclerosis, enrolled in a pregnancy study.

Here the CDR3 DNA reads TGTGCCAGCACCAGCGGGAGGTACACAGATACGCAGTATTTT. Encoded protein: CASTSGRYTDTQYF. This chain connects TRBV27 to TRBJ2-3; 9 bases fit TRBD2. The CDR3 sequence is 14 residues long. Germline values: CDR1 MNHEY, CDR2 SMNVEV (reference sequence). V lost 7 bases to trimming and J lost 2 bases; unmatched junction nucleotides: 4.

The gene calls are TRBV6-5 and TRBJ1-6; 10 bases fit TRBD1. The CDR3 totals 15 residues. The J segment lost 6 bases and the V segment lost 5 bases, leaving 4 bases of the junction unmatched. Germline-derived CDR1 and CDR2 are MNHEY and SVGAGI. CDR3 sequence (DNA): TGTGCCAGCAGTGCCGGGACAGGGGTTAATTCACCCCTCCACTTT. It specifies CASSAGTGVNSPLHF.

In this sample, this clone turned up once. V and J are TRBV4-1 and TRBJ2-1; D is unclear. The CDR3 sequence is 12 residues long. Germline loops: CDR1 MGHRA, CDR2 YSYEKL. The germline V and J ends were trimmed by 1 base and 7 bases, with 5 bases remaining between them. Written as DNA, the CDR3 is TGCGCCAGCAGCCAAGGCAGGAATGAGCAGTTCTTC. It encodes CASSQGRNEQFF.

A single count supports this clone. The V gene is TRBV5-4, the J gene TRBJ2-7; tentative D call: TRBD2 (6 bases). Germline V gene lookup returns CDR1 SGHNT and CDR2 YYREEE (reference sequence). This CDR3 region has 15 residues. V lost 0 bases and J 2 bases, leaving 12 bases between the germline ends. The CDR3 here is CASSLGGGVAYEQYF. For the CDR3, the DNA is TGTGCCAGCAGCTTGGGGGGCGGGGTTGCCTACGAGCAGTACTTC.

This clone occurred once. The CDR3 DNA follows: TGCGCCAGCAGCCAGAACGACAGGGAGACCTATGGCTACACCTTC. Translated: CASSQNDRETYGYTF. The J gene is TRBJ1-2, the V gene TRBV4-3; TRBD1 aligns across 7 bases. Germline V CDR1 and CDR2: LGHNA, YSLEER. Unmatched junction bases numbered 8, after V lost 3 bases and J lost 4 bases. The CDR3 sequence is 15 residues long.

V is TRBV7-6 and J is TRBJ2-1, with a possible D match to TRBD1 (5 bases). Germline-derived CDR1 and CDR2 are SGHVS and FNYEAQ. Trimming cost V 4 bases and J 7 bases, with 20 bases left between them. There are 16 residues in the CDR3. As DNA, the CDR3 is TGTGCCAGCAGCTCCCTGTGGGGCAAGATTCGTAATGAGCAGTTCTTC. Translation gives CASSSLWGKIRNEQFF.

The chain couples TRBV6-5 to TRBJ1-1, with D possibly TRBD1 on 5 matching bases. This CDR3 contains 15 residues. Trimming shortened V by 2 bases and J by 4 bases, and 14 bases separated the two germline ends. Germline-derived CDR1 and CDR2 are MNHEY and SVGAGI. CDR3 in amino acids: CASSYDQGRGTEAFF. CDR3 DNA sequence: TGTGCCAGCAGTTACGACCAGGGAAGGGGCACTGAAGCTTTCTTT.

The chain recombines TRBV16 with TRBJ2-1; a possible D gene is TRBD2 (6 bases). Per germline, CDR1 KGHSY and CDR2 FQNENV. The CDR3 has 19 amino acids. Trimming stripped 4 bases from V and 0 bases from J, with 22 bases between. CDR3 in amino acids: CASSPGLALLQSSYNEQFF. Here the CDR3 DNA reads TGTGCCAGCAGCCCAGGGCTAGCGCTACTGCAGAGCTCCTACAATGAGCAGTTCTTC. Together with reference TRBV16 and TRBJ2-1, the CDR3 gives the full variable domain: GEEVAQTPKHLVRGEGQKAKLYCAPIKGHSYVFWYQQVLKNEFKFLISFQNENVFDETGMPKERFSAKCLPNSPCSLEIQATKLEDSAVYFCASSPGLALLQSSYNEQFFGPGTRLTVL.

The chain employs TRBV4-2 and TRBJ2-5; 10 bases align to TRBD2. The CDR3 is made up of 18 amino acids. Germline loops: CDR1 LGHNA, CDR2 YNFKEQ. V was clipped by 1 base and J by 2 bases; unmatched bases: 10. CDR3 nucleotide sequence: TGTGCCAGCAGCCAAGTCCCCCCAAGCGGGGGGGCACAAGAGACCCAGTACTTC. The encoded protein is CASSQVPPSGGAQETQYF.